These 17 T cell receptor beta chains came from one sample sequenced in a study of Graves' ophthalmopathy and Graves' hyperthyroidism (dated by TCRdb to the late 2010s). The sample was run on an Illumina HiSeq 2000. For repertoire sequencing, TCR beta CDR3 regions were amplified from RNA transcripts. The first round was an RT-PCR using HTBI primers with the Qiagen OneStep RT-PCR kit, and this first round was followed by a second-round multiplex PCR, then size selection and purification. Starting from the raw public reads, TCRdb applied fastp trimming at Q25, assembled clones with MiXCR and retained in-frame beta chains. Rows with a matching CDR3 protein are joined into one entry that keeps the most common DNA and genes. The sample table lists roughly 170,000 distinct CDR3 sequences, 35% to 45% of them with a count of one. The biggest ten clones account for 8% to 9.5% of the sample. The source material was peripheral blood. The receptors here all came from a man in his thirties or forties with Graves' ophthalmopathy. Donor details come from another sample of the same person, matched by shared clones.

V gene TRBV2 combines with J gene TRBJ2-5; 7 nucleotides match TRBD1. The germline V gene has CDR1 SNHLY and CDR2 FYNNEI. The CDR3 consists of 15 residues. The junction had 12 bases not matched to a gene; V was cut back by 6 bases and J by 5 bases. CDR3 protein: CASSILGQPWETQYF. The CDR3 nucleotides are TGTGCCAGCAGCATATTGGGACAGCCCTGGGAGACCCAGTACTTC.

This clonotype was counted ten times or more. The genes are TRBV28 and TRBJ1-5; TRBD1 matches at 10 bases. From germline, CDR1 is MDHEN and CDR2 SYDVKM. V lost 6 bases to trimming and J lost 2 bases; unmatched junction nucleotides: 13. The CDR3 length is 18 residues. The CDR3 bases are TGTGCCAGCAGCCTCCGGGACAGGGGAGTGGTTGGCAATCAGCCCCAGCATTTT. It specifies CASSLRDRGVVGNQPQHF.

The table lists this clonotype with many counts. The chain recombines TRBV12-3 or TRBV12-4 with TRBJ2-2; tentatively, D is TRBD1 (6 bases). The V end was cut by 3 bases, the J end by 6 bases, with 11 bases between. This CDR3 is 14 amino acids long. The CDR3 sequence: CASSFKGEAGELFF. The CDR3, as DNA: TGTGCCAGCAGTTTTAAGGGGGAAGCCGGGGAGCTGTTTTTT.

The DNA for the CDR3 is TGTGCCAGCAGGAGACAGGGGGTAGAGACCCAGTACTTC. Amino acid sequence: CASRRQGVETQYF. The gene calls are TRBV27 and TRBJ2-5; 9 positions agree with TRBD1. The CDR3 consists of 13 residues. Per the germline V gene, CDR1 is MNHEY and CDR2 is SMNVEV (reference sequence). V lost 6 bases and J lost 4; bases outside the gene matches: 3.

The V call is TRBV11-2, the J call TRBJ1-1; TRBD1 matches 7 bases. CDR1 and CDR2 from the germline V gene are SGHAT and FQNNGV. J gave up 8 bases and V 2 bases, and 8 bases lay outside the gene matches. This CDR3 is 14 amino acids long. This CDR3 is CASSLLAGGMEAFF. In nucleotides, the CDR3 is TGTGCCAGCAGCTTACTGGCAGGGGGGATGGAAGCTTTCTTT.

V is TRBV4-3 and J is TRBJ1-6, with a tentative D call TRBD1 (6 bases). The CDR3 spans 14 residues. V lost 3 bases to trimming and J lost 9 bases, with 12 bases between them. In germline, CDR1 is LGHNA, CDR2 YSLEER. The CDR3 sequence is CASSHGGFGSPLHF. For the CDR3, the DNA is TGCGCCAGCAGCCACGGGGGCTTCGGTTCACCCCTCCACTTT.

Ten or more counts support this clonotype. The chain recombines TRBV6-1 with TRBJ2-2; no clear D gene. Germline-derived CDR1 and CDR2 are MNHNS and SASEGT. The germline V and J ends were trimmed by 2 bases and 2 bases, with 12 bases remaining between them. The CDR3 extends over 16 amino acids. This chain's CDR3 is CASSEMPATNTGELFF. CDR3 DNA sequence: TGTGCCAGCAGTGAAATGCCAGCGACCAACACCGGGGAGCTGTTTTTT.

This clonotype came up many times. The genes are TRBV7-9 and TRBJ2-5; perhaps TRBD1 as D (6 bases). V gave up 4 bases and J gave up 7 bases, with 22 bases separating them. CDR3 length: 16 amino acids. CDR1 and CDR2 from the germline V gene are SEHNR and FQNEAQ (reference sequence). CDR3 loop: CASSSEDSWHVWTQYF. The CDR3 coding sequence is TGTGCCAGCAGCTCCGAGGACAGCTGGCACGTTTGGACCCAGTACTTC.

There are many counts of this clonotype. Here the CDR3 DNA reads TGTGCCAGCAGTGAGGGGACTAGCGGGACGAGGGAGCAGTACTTC. Translated: CASSEGTSGTREQYF. The V and J genes are TRBV2 and TRBJ2-7; TRBD2 matches at 13 bases. The J segment lost 7 bases and the V segment lost 3 bases, leaving 6 bases of the junction unmatched. The germline V gene has CDR1 SNHLY and CDR2 FYNNEI. This CDR3 region has 15 residues.

This clonotype showed up just a few times. The J gene is TRBJ2-7, the V gene TRBV6-2 or TRBV6-3; D not certain. The V end lost 1 base, the J end lost 2 bases, and 9 bases lay between the germline ends. CDR3 length: 14 residues. Germline V gene sequence: CDR1 MNHEY, CDR2 SVGEGT. This chain's CDR3 is CASSYYQPAYEQYF. Here the CDR3 DNA reads TGTGCCAGCAGTTACTATCAACCGGCCTACGAGCAGTACTTC.

The chain employs TRBV6-1 and TRBJ1-6; 7 bases agree with TRBD1. The CDR3 sequence is 12 residues long. The V and J ends lost 6 bases and 13 bases, in that order; junction bases with no gene match: 6. The germline V gene has CDR1 MNHNS and CDR2 SASEGT. DNA for the CDR3: TGTGCCAGCAGGACGACAGGGAGTCCCCTCCACTTT. Protein: CASRTTGSPLHF.

The chain links TRBV6-1 to TRBJ2-7; 9 bases map to TRBD2. CDR3 size: 16 residues. Per germline, CDR1 MNHNS and CDR2 SASEGT. J was trimmed by 2 bases and V by 1 base; bases with no gene match: 6. The CDR3 reads CASSEVLAGAPYEQYF. The CDR3 DNA reads as TGTGCCAGCAGTGAAGTACTAGCGGGCGCCCCCTACGAGCAGTACTTC.

The chain uses TRBV12-3 or TRBV12-4 and TRBJ1-1; a weak D match, TRBD1 (6 bases). The CDR3 runs to 18 residues. Trimming pared 4 bases from V and 13 bases from J, leaving 34 bases between. The CDR3 DNA reads TGTGCCAGCAGTTCCCCGGAGGGGCAGGGGCTCTCACCGTTCGTTTATTTCTTT. Translated: CASSSPEGQGLSPFVYFF.

This clonotype was seen at least ten times. V gene TRBV7-2 combines with J gene TRBJ2-7; D is ambiguous. Germline loops: CDR1 SGHTA, CDR2 FQGNSA. The CDR3 extends over 13 amino acids. V lost 1 base and J 6 bases, leaving 10 bases between the germline ends. The CDR3 DNA reads as TGTGCCAGCAGCTTAGAAGCGTTTTTCGAGCAGTACTTC. It translates to CASSLEAFFEQYF.

This clonotype appeared many times. This sequence joins TRBV6-2 or TRBV6-3 and TRBJ2-2; 13 positions match TRBD2. CDR1 is MNHEY and CDR2 is SVGEGT in the germline V gene. Trimming cost V 3 bases and J 6 bases; bases outside gene matches: 10. This CDR3 comprises 18 residues. The CDR3: CASSYTVGLAGASGELFF. In nucleotides, the CDR3 is TGTGCCAGCAGTTATACAGTAGGACTAGCGGGAGCGTCCGGGGAGCTGTTTTTT.

This rearrangement joins TRBV28 to TRBJ1-6; D might be TRBD1 (5 bases). Germline-derived CDR1 and CDR2 are MDHEN and SYDVKM. Trimming left V 7 bases short and J 6 bases short, with 7 bases between. The CDR3 is 12 residues long. For the CDR3, the DNA is TGTGCCAGCATAAGGGGTAATTCACCCCTCCACTTT. Protein product: CASIRGNSPLHF.

This clonotype has just one count. The chain combines TRBV29-1 with TRBJ2-5; 7 positions match TRBD1. The germline V gene encodes CDR1 SQVTM and CDR2 ANQGSEA. CDR3 length equals 14 residues. Trimming took 5 bases from V and 4 from J; bases not matched to a gene: 10. Here the CDR3 reads CSVRQGGFGETQYF. The CDR3 DNA is TGCAGCGTTCGACAGGGTGGTTTTGGAGAGACCCAGTACTTC. Full variable domain (outside the CDR3, taken from reference TRBV29-1 and TRBJ2-5): SAVISQKPSRDICQRGTSLTIQCQVDSQVTMMFWYRQQPGQSLTLIATANQGSEATYESGFVIDKFPISRPNLTFSTLTVSNMSPEDSSIYLCSVRQGGFGETQYFGPGTRLLVL.